The subject of this entry is one T cell receptor beta chain. As yet, its antigen is unknown. The sample is drawn from a study of blood T cells in healthy people across ages. Combining a sample-barcoded 5' primer with a J-beta primer mix, a second PCR ran for roughly 6 to 12 cycles. A single record per CDR3 protein comes from TCRdb applying MiXCR to the 5' RACE reads. The repertoire holds over 450,000 distinct CDR3 sequences, under 30% seen once, with less than 9% in the top ten. Study findings and constraints: Possibly, changes in expanded clonotypes were confounded because donor CMV status was unknown.

These data were also reused for a study on T cells of mothers and their children.

This sequence originates from a boy under 18 in good health. The source material was blood.

The chain's CDR3 is CASSLGGADEQYF. CDR3 in DNA: TGTGCCAGCAGTTTAGGCGGAGCGGACGAGCAGTACTTC. This chain connects TRBV28 to TRBJ2-7, with a possible D match to TRBD2 (5 bases). V was cut by 2 bases and J by 5 bases, with 10 bases left in between. CDR3 length: 13 residues. Germline V gene sequence: CDR1 MDHEN, CDR2 SYDVKM.